Listed below are T cell receptor beta chains from one sample, sequenced in a study of shared T cell receptors in the human thymus. Profiling relied on immunoSEQ multiplex PCR, and the TCRdb table lists in-frame clones only, not all of them. Of 600,000 to 900,000 clones in the sample, 75% to 90% were seen once. These records were also assigned to another study, of human thymus T cells.

Sequenced sample: thymocytes. These receptors were taken from a girl in the first two years of life with a congenital heart defect. Each CDR3 is given with its conserved first and last residue. The D gene is left open where the match is weak. Size is omitted from some rows. Given values are once, few, many or a class for expanded clones.

clone size: NA; J gene: TRBJ1-1; D gene: NA; V gene: TRBV4-1; CDR3 DNA: TGCGCCAGCAGCCAGCCCGGCAGGAAGACTGAAGCTTTCTTT; CDR3 protein: CASSQPGRKTEAFF
clone size: NA; J gene: TRBJ2-7; D gene: NA; V gene: TRBV9; CDR3 DNA: TGTGCCAGCAGCCCTCGGGGGCAGGGGGTAGGCGAGCAGTACTTC; CDR3 protein: CASSPRGQGVGEQYF
clone size: NA; J gene: TRBJ1-1; D gene: TRBD1; V gene: TRBV7-8; CDR3 DNA: TGTGCCAGCTTAGGTGGGAAGGGGGCCTATGAAGCTTTCTTT; CDR3 protein: CASLGGKGAYEAFF
clone size: few; J gene: TRBJ2-2; D gene: TRBD2; V gene: TRBV29-1; CDR3 DNA: TGCAGCGTTGAAGATCTTGGGACTAGCGGGGGCCGAGACCCCGGGGAGCTGTTTTTT; CDR3 protein: CSVEDLGTSGGRDPGELFF
clone size: few; J gene: TRBJ2-1; D gene: TRBD1; V gene: TRBV19; CDR3 DNA: TGTGCCAGTAGTTATATTCAGTCCACGGGACAGGGTTTGGATGAGCAGTTCTTC; CDR3 protein: CASSYIQSTGQGLDEQFF
clone size: NA; J gene: TRBJ2-6; D gene: TRBD1; V gene: TRBV19; CDR3 DNA: TGTGCCAGTAGTATATCGGGAGGGGACAGGGGATCTGGGGCCAACGTCCTGACTTTC; CDR3 protein: CASSISGGDRGSGANVLTF
clone size: few; J gene: TRBJ2-7; D gene: TRBD1; V gene: TRBV6-5; CDR3 DNA: TGTGCTAGCAGGGCTAGCAGGGGGCGCTTCGAGCAGTACTTC; CDR3 protein: CASRASRGRFEQYF
clone size: NA; J gene: TRBJ1-2; D gene: TRBD1; V gene: TRBV9; CDR3 DNA: TGTGCCAGCAGCCAACAGGGGGATGGCTACACCTTC; CDR3 protein: CASSQQGDGYTF
clone size: NA; J gene: TRBJ2-3; D gene: NA; V gene: TRBV19; CDR3 DNA: TGTGCCAGTAGTATCAGGGAACGTGCAGATACGCAGTATTTT; CDR3 protein: CASSIRERADTQYF
clone size: few; J gene: TRBJ2-7; D gene: TRBD1; V gene: TRBV7-6; CDR3 DNA: TGTGCCAGCAGCCCCGGACAGGGGATCTACGAGCAGTACTTC; CDR3 protein: CASSPGQGIYEQYF
clone size: NA; J gene: TRBJ1-4; D gene: NA; V gene: TRBV5-3; CDR3 DNA: TGTGCCAGAAGCCGACGTCTTCAGGGGCCGGCTAATGAAAAACTGTTTTTT; CDR3 protein: CARSRRLQGPANEKLFF
clone size: NA; J gene: TRBJ2-6; D gene: TRBD1; V gene: TRBV19; CDR3 DNA: TGTGCCAGTAGTTCGGGACAGGCCAAGAGCTCTGGGGCCAACGTCCTGACTTTC; CDR3 protein: CASSSGQAKSSGANVLTF
clone size: NA; J gene: TRBJ1-1; D gene: NA; V gene: TRBV12-5; CDR3 DNA: TGTGCTAGTGGTTTGGATAAGGAGGACACTGAAGCTTTCTTT; CDR3 protein: CASGLDKEDTEAFF
clone size: NA; J gene: TRBJ2-7; D gene: TRBD2; V gene: TRBV9; CDR3 DNA: TGTGCCAGCAGCTACGAGACTAGCGGCTCCTACGAGCAGTACTTC; CDR3 protein: CASSYETSGSYEQYF
clone size: NA; J gene: TRBJ1-3; D gene: TRBD1; V gene: TRBV29-1; CDR3 DNA: TGCAGCGTTGAAGTGGAGGACAGGGGGATCAGAAGAAACACCATATATTTT; CDR3 protein: CSVEVEDRGIRRNTIYF
clone size: NA; J gene: TRBJ1-2; D gene: TRBD1; V gene: TRBV7-9; CDR3 DNA: TGTGCCAGCAGCCAACATAGCTTTCGTTGGGACAGGGATGACTATGGCTACACCTTC; CDR3 protein: CASSQHSFRWDRDDYGYTF
clone size: NA; J gene: TRBJ1-1; D gene: TRBD1; V gene: TRBV19; CDR3 DNA: TGTGCCAGTAGGAGGACAGGGGTCATGAACACTGAAGCTTTCTTT; CDR3 protein: CASRRTGVMNTEAFF
clone size: NA; J gene: TRBJ1-2; D gene: NA; V gene: TRBV6-5; CDR3 DNA: TGTGCCAGCAGTTTATCGGTCCCGAGGCCGAACTATGGCTACACCTTC; CDR3 protein: CASSLSVPRPNYGYTF
clone size: NA; J gene: TRBJ1-2; D gene: NA; V gene: TRBV7-9; CDR3 DNA: TGTGCCAGCAGCTTCGACCATAAAGGGGGAAACACCTTC; CDR3 protein: CASSFDHKGGNTF
clone size: NA; J gene: TRBJ1-2; D gene: NA; V gene: TRBV10-3; CDR3 DNA: TGTGCCATCAGTGAGTGGGCAGGGGCCGCTAACTATGGCTACACCTTC; CDR3 protein: CAISEWAGAANYGYTF
clone size: once; J gene: TRBJ2-1; D gene: TRBD2; V gene: TRBV27; CDR3 DNA: TGTGCCACCTCCGGGACTAGCGGGGTGGATGAGCAGTTCTTC; CDR3 protein: CATSGTSGVDEQFF
clone size: NA; J gene: TRBJ2-3; D gene: NA; V gene: TRBV5-1; CDR3 DNA: TGCGCCAGCAGCTTGCCCCCGGGGGGCCCCACAGATACGCAGTATTTT; CDR3 protein: CASSLPPGGPTDTQYF